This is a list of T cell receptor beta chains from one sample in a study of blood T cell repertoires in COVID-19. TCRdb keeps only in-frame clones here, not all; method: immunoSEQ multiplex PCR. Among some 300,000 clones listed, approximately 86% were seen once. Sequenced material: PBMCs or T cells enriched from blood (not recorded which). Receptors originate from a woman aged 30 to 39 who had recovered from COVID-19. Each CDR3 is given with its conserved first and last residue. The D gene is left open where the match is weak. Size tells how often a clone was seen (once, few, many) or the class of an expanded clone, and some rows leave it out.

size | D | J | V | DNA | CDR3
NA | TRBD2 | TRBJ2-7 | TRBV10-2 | TGCGCCAGCAATAGCGCGGGACTACTCTACGAGCAGTACTTC | CASNSAGLLYEQYF
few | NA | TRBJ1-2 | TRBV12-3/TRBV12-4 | TGTGCCATCTACCCGGGGGGCGCGAATGGCTACACCTTC | CAIYPGGANGYTF
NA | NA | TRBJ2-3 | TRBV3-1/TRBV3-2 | TGTGCCAGCAGCCCTCCGGGGGTCGCAGATACGCAGTATTTT | CASSPPGVADTQYF
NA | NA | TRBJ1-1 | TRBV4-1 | TGCGCCAGCAGCCAAGACCTCAGGATAAGCACTGAAGCTTTCTTT | CASSQDLRISTEAFF
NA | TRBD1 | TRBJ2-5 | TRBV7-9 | TGTGCCAGCAGCTGGGGGACAGGTGCTCGAGAGACCCAGTACTTC | CASSWGTGARETQYF
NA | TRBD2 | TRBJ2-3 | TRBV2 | TGTGCCAGCCCCAGGACTAGCGGGTCTAGCACAGATACGCAGTATTTT | CASPRTSGSSTDTQYF
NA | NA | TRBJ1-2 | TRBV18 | TGTGCCAGCTCACCACCTTCCGTTAACTATGGCTACACCTTC | CASSPPSVNYGYTF
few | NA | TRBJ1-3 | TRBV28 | TGTGCCAGCAGTTTAAACTGGGCCTCTGGAAACACCATATATTTT | CASSLNWASGNTIYF
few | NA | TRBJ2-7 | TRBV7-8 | TGTGCCAGCAGCCCCTCAGACAGCTACGAGCAGTACTTC | CASSPSDSYEQYF
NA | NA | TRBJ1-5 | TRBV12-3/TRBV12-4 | TGTGCCAGCAGTCTTCGAGGGAGTCAGCCCCAGCATTTT | CASSLRGSQPQHF
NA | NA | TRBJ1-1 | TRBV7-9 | TGTGCCAGCAGCTTAGGGGATTTGGGGGGAACTGAAGCTTTCTTT | CASSLGDLGGTEAFF
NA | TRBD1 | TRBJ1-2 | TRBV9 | TGTGCCAGCAGCGTCCACTCCGGGACAGGGGACAGCTACACCTTC | CASSVHSGTGDSYTF
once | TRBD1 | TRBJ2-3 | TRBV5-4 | TGTGCCAGCAGCCCGGGACAGGGCACAGATACGCAGTATTTT | CASSPGQGTDTQYF
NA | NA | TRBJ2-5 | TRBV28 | TGTGCCAGCAGGGCGGAGAGGGATTGGGAAGAGACCCAGTACTTC | CASRAERDWEETQYF
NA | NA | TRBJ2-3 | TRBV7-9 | TGTGCCTCATGTGGGGCCGAAGATACGCAGTATTTT | CASCGAEDTQYF
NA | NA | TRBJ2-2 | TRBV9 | TGTGCCAGCAGCGCCTCATCGGGACTTCCGGCCGGGGAGCTGTTTTTT | CASSASSGLPAGELFF
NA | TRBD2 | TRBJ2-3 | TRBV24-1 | TGTGCCACCAGTGATTTGCTAGCGGGGGGAACAGATACGCAGTATTTT | CATSDLLAGGTDTQYF
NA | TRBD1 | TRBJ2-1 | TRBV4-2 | TGTGCCAGCAGCCAAGAAGGACAGGGGTCCTACAATGAGCAGTTCTTC | CASSQEGQGSYNEQFF
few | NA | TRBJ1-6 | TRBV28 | TGTGCCAGCAGTTTAGAACACTCACCCCTCCACTTT | CASSLEHSPLHF
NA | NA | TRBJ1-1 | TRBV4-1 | TGCGCCAGCAGCCTAACAGCTAACACTGAAGCTTTCTTT | CASSLTANTEAFF
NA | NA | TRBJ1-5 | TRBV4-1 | TGCGCCAGCAGCCAAGAAAGAGACAGATTTCAAGGACGCAATCAGCCCCAGCATTTT | CASSQERDRFQGRNQPQHF
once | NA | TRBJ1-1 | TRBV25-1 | TGTGCCAGCAGTGAATTGGGCGTAATCACTGAAGCTTTCTTT | CASSELGVITEAFF
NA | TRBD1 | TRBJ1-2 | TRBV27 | TGTGCCAGCAGCGAGACAGGGGCCGACTATGGCTACACCTTC | CASSETGADYGYTF
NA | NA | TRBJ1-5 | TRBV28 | TGTGCCAGCGGGCAGCCCTTAGGGCCCCAGCATTTT | CASGQPLGPQHF
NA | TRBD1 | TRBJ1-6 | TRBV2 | TGTGCCAGCAGACGCAACACAGGGGCTTATTCACCCCTCCACTTT | CASRRNTGAYSPLHF
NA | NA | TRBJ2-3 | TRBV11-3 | TGTGCCAGCAGCTTAGGGATTAGCGGCACAGATACGCAGTATTTT | CASSLGISGTDTQYF
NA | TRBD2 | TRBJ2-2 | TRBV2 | TGTGCCAGCATGTACGGGAGGGCCCCCGGGGAGCTGTTTTTT | CASMYGRAPGELFF
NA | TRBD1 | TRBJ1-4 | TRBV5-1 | TGCGCCAGCAGCTCAGGACAGGCAAAACTGTTTTTT | CASSSGQAKLFF
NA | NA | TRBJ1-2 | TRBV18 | TGTGCCAGCTCACCATTCGAGGTGACTGGCTACACCTTC | CASSPFEVTGYTF
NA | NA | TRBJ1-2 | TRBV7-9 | TGTGCCAGCAGCTTAGGTGGGGGACTCTACACCTTC | CASSLGGGLYTF
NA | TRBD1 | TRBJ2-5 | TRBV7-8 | TGTGCCAGCAGCCTACACCCCGACAGGGGGCGTGAGACCCAGTACTTC | CASSLHPDRGRETQYF
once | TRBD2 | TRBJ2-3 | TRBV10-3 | TGTGCCATCAGTGAGTTCCCGGGGGGGCGGAAAGATACGCAGTATTTT | CAISEFPGGRKDTQYF
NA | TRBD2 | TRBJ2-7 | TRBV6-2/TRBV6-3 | TGTGCCAGCAGTTCCACTAGCGGGAGCTCCTACGAGCAGTACTTC | CASSSTSGSSYEQYF
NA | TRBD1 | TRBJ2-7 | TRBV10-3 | TGTGCCATCAGGGGGGACAGGGTGCGAAGCGAGCAGTACTTC | CAIRGDRVRSEQYF
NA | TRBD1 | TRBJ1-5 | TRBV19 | TGTGCCACCATGAGGGGGCAGGGGCCCCAGCATTTT | CATMRGQGPQHF
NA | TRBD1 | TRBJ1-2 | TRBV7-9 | TGTGCCAGCAGTTCGCTTGACAGGGGTTGGGATGGCTACACCTTC | CASSSLDRGWDGYTF
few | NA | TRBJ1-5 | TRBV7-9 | TGTGCCATAGGGGGATCTAGCAATCAGCCCCAGCATTTT | CAIGGSSNQPQHF
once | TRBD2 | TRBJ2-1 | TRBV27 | TGTGCCAGCAGTCCCGGGACTAGCGGCTACAATGAGCAGTTCTTC | CASSPGTSGYNEQFF
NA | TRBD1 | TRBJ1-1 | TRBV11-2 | TGTGCCAGCAGAAAACGGACAGGCGGCGTGGCGAACACTGAAGCTTTCTTT | CASRKRTGGVANTEAFF
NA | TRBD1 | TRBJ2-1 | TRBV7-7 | TGTGCCAGCAGCTCCGGGACAGGGTCATACAATGAGCAGTTCTTC | CASSSGTGSYNEQFF
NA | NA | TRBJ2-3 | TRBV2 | TGTGCCACCAGGCCCGGGAGCGCAGATACGCAGTATTTT | CATRPGSADTQYF
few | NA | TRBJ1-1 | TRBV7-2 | TGTGCCAGCAGCTTAATGTCAGTGAACACTGAAGCTTTCTTT | CASSLMSVNTEAFF